This is a list of T cell receptor beta chains from one sample in a study of blood T cell repertoires in COVID-19. Some clones are missing from TCRdb's copy, which holds only in-frame ones; the method was immunoSEQ multiplex PCR. The data hold a few hundred thousand clones, with roughly 79% observed a single time. The sample consisted of PBMCs or T cells enriched from blood (not recorded which). These receptor sequences come from a man in his forties who had recovered from COVID-19. The CDR3 runs from the conserved cysteine through the conserved F or W. The D gene is left open where the match is weak. Where a row states a size, it is once, few, many or the class of an expanded clone; other rows omit it.

V gene,clone size,J gene,D gene,CDR3 DNA,CDR3 protein
TRBV28,NA,TRBJ2-5,NA,TGTGCCAGCAGTTTGGGGGGACCACAAGAGACCCAGTACTTC,CASSLGGPQETQYF
TRBV19,NA,TRBJ2-7,NA,TGTGCCAGTAGCCAGGGAGGGGGTACGTACGAGCAGTACTTC,CASSQGGGTYEQYF
TRBV6-4,NA,TRBJ1-2,NA,TGTGCCAGCAGTCAGACCCCGCGGGGGAACTATGGCTACACCTTC,CASSQTPRGNYGYTF
TRBV2,NA,TRBJ1-1,NA,TGTGCCAGCAGGGGCGGGGGAAAGGTTTTCTTT,CASRGGGKVFF
TRBV5-6,NA,TRBJ2-2,TRBD1,TGTGCCAGCAGCTTGGGGGACAGCGGGGAGCTGTTTTTT,CASSLGDSGELFF
TRBV28,few,TRBJ2-3,TRBD1,TGTGCCAGCAGTCCAGGGACAGGGCGCACAGATACGCAGTATTTT,CASSPGTGRTDTQYF
TRBV6-2/TRBV6-3,NA,TRBJ1-6,NA,TGTGCCAGCAGTTACAACAGGGTCGTCTCACCCCTCCACTTT,CASSYNRVVSPLHF
TRBV28,NA,TRBJ1-1,NA,TGTGCCAGCAGACGGGGAGGGACGAACACTGAAGCTTTCTTT,CASRRGGTNTEAFF
TRBV7-9,once,TRBJ2-3,TRBD1,TGTGCCAGCAGCTTAGCCGCCGGGACAGGTCTGGCAGATACGCAGTATTTT,CASSLAAGTGLADTQYF
TRBV11-2,NA,TRBJ2-1,TRBD1,TGTGCCAGCAGCTTAGCCCCCGGGACAGCCGACAATGAGCAGTTCTTC,CASSLAPGTADNEQFF